This T cell receptor beta chain is drawn from a study of blood T cell repertoires in COVID-19. The CDR3 has 15 amino acids. Germline V CDR1 and CDR2: SNHLY, FYNNEI. With 6 bases removed from V and 0 bases from J, the gap between germline ends came to 12 bases. Ages ranged from about 18 to 89 years, with residence in about 23 US areas. Someone with COVID-19 had been met by exposed participants within 2 weeks before study entry. Produced via immunoSEQ multiplex PCR; TCRdb's table is partial and in-frame only. This sample has around 200,000 clones, with 70% to 90% found just once. The sequence derives from a woman aged 30 to 39 who had been exposed to COVID-19. Sequenced input: PBMCs or T cells enriched from blood (not recorded which). The chain carries TRBV2 and TRBJ1-3; D is unclear. For the CDR3, the DNA is TGTGCCAGCAGAGCGTCCGCGATCTCTGGAAACACCATATATTTT. Its protein is CASRASAISGNTIYF.